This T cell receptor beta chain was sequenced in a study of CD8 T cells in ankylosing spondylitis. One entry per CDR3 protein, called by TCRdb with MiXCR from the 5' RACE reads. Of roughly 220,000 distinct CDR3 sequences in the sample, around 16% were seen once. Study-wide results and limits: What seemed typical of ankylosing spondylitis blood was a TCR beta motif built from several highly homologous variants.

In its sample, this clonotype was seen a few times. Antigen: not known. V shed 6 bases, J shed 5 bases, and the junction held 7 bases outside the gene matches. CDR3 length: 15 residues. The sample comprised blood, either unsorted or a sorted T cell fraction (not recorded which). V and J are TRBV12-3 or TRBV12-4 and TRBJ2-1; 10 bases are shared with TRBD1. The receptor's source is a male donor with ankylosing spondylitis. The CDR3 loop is CASRIDRGLDNEQFF. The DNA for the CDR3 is TGTGCCAGCAGAATAGACAGGGGGCTGGACAATGAGCAGTTCTTC.